Shown below are 27 T cell receptor beta chains from a single sample sequenced in a study of CXCR3-negative and CXCR3-positive naive CD8 T cells. With UMI labels, 5' RACE was used to prepare the TRB cDNA libraries. TCRdb re-called the 5' RACE reads and catalogs CDR3 proteins one per entry, DNA excluded. Across about 130,000 distinct CDR3 sequences, the top ten clones capture approximately 0.29% of the sample. Sequencing was done on a sample of naive CXCR3- CD8+ T cells from blood. Described subset: CD45RO-CCR7+CD27+CD95- naive CD8+ T cells lacking CXCR3 (TNR3-). Source of these receptors: a human donor in good health. Some clones in this sample may be carry-over from other donors' samples.

The rearrangement links TRBV11-2 to TRBJ2-1; as DNA is missing, the TRBD2 call by TCRdb cannot be tested. CDR1 and CDR2 from the germline V gene are SGHAT and FQNNGV. This CDR3 contains 17 residues. This CDR3 reads CASSPTRGLADDNEQFF.

The chain carries TRBV7-9 and TRBJ2-7; TCRdb outputs TRBD1, but without DNA this stays unchecked. From germline, CDR1 is SEHNR and CDR2 FQNEAQ (reference sequence). The length of the CDR3 is 16 residues. The CDR3 sequence is CASSSSGTGYDYEQYF.

CDR3 in amino acids: CASSLVRAPEAFF. This chain links TRBV7-9 with TRBJ1-1; TCRdb indicates TRBD1, and absent DNA this call remains unverified. Germline V gene sequence: CDR1 SEHNR, CDR2 FQNEAQ (reference sequence). There are 13 residues in the CDR3.

This rearrangement joins TRBV4-1 to TRBJ2-1; no DNA is available, so the TRBD2 call from TCRdb remains unchecked. Germline V CDR1 and CDR2: MGHRA, YSYEKL. The CDR3 contains 21 residues. The CDR3 spells CASSQDDPLPGTSRSYNEQFF.

This chain uses TRBV7-3 with TRBJ2-3; TCRdb's assignment of TRBD1 cannot be checked, as there is no DNA. The CDR3 has 15 amino acids. CDR1 is SGHTA, CDR2 FQGTGA, per germline. The CDR3 spells CASSFGRGRGDTQYF.

The chain links TRBV7-9 to TRBJ2-1; without DNA, the TCRdb call of TRBD1 cannot be checked. The germline CDR1 and CDR2 sequences are SEHNR and FQNEAQ (reference sequence). This CDR3 spans 15 amino acids. This CDR3 is CASSSSPGDSNEQFF.

V is TRBV29-1 and J is TRBJ2-5; the D call of TRBD1 rests on TCRdb alone, since no DNA is present to check it. The length of the CDR3 is 14 residues. Germline lookup yields CDR1 SQVTM and CDR2 ANQGSEA. The CDR3 loop reads CSVTGTGNGETQYF.

The rearrangement uses TRBV4-1 and TRBJ2-5; TCRdb outputs TRBD1, but without DNA this stays unchecked. The CDR3 length is 14 residues. Germline loops: CDR1 MGHRA, CDR2 YSYEKL. The CDR3 region is CASSQEEGGETQYF.

This chain joins TRBV12-3 or TRBV12-4 and TRBJ2-1; without DNA, the TCRdb call of TRBD2 cannot be checked. This CDR3 contains 15 residues. This CDR3 is CASSLGGLAYNEQFF.

CDR3 sequence reads: CASSQVQGRGNEQFF. V usage is TRBV4-2 and J usage is TRBJ2-1; TCRdb lists TRBD1, though no DNA is available to test this call. Germline V CDR1 and CDR2: LGHNA, YNFKEQ. This CDR3 comprises 15 residues.

The gene calls are TRBV7-8 and TRBJ2-1. CDR3 length equals 14 residues. The germline V gene encodes CDR1 SGHVS and CDR2 FQNEAQ. CDR3 region: CASSSTGAYNEQFF.

The chain uses TRBV24-1 and TRBJ2-2; TCRdb gives TRBD1 as the D gene, but with no DNA this cannot be confirmed. The CDR3 contains 16 residues. From germline, CDR1 is KGHDR and CDR2 SFDVKD. The CDR3 region is CATSAMGQGNTGELFF.

The chain employs TRBV3-1 and TRBJ2-1; TCRdb reports TRBD2, a call that lacks DNA to check it against. The CDR3 spans 16 residues. The germline V gene encodes CDR1 LGHDT and CDR2 YNNKEL (reference sequence). CDR3 in amino acids: CASSQDMAGENNEQFF.

V usage is TRBV2 and J usage is TRBJ1-3. In germline, CDR1 is SNHLY, CDR2 FYNNEI. This CDR3 comprises 15 residues. The CDR3 protein is CASSEFSGTGNTIYF.

The V gene is TRBV10-3, the J gene TRBJ2-1; no DNA is available, so the TRBD2 call from TCRdb remains unchecked. This CDR3 has 16 amino acids. Germline-derived CDR1 and CDR2 are ENHRY and SYGVKD. CDR3 region: CAIGGTSGGPYNEQFF.

This chain connects TRBV6-2 or TRBV6-3 to TRBJ2-1; the TCRdb D gene call, TRBD1, has no DNA to confirm it. From germline, CDR1 is MNHEY and CDR2 SVGEGT. This CDR3 is 14 amino acids long. CDR3 protein: CASRPGHNYNEQFF.

This rearrangement joins TRBV29-1 to TRBJ2-2; without DNA, the TCRdb call of TRBD2 cannot be checked. CDR1 is SQVTM, CDR2 ANQGSEA, per germline. The CDR3 is 13 amino acids. Here the CDR3 reads CSVGTDNTGELFF.

The chain uses TRBV9 and TRBJ2-7. Germline loops: CDR1 SGDLS, CDR2 YYNGEE. The CDR3 is made up of 13 amino acids. The CDR3 region is CASSVDNSYEQYF.

This chain connects TRBV7-2 to TRBJ1-2. The V gene's germline CDR1 is SGHTA and CDR2 FQGNSA. This CDR3 has 16 residues. CDR3 loop: CASSSFDLRDIYGYTF.

The J gene is TRBJ2-3, the V gene TRBV6-2 or TRBV6-3; TCRdb indicates TRBD2, and absent DNA this call remains unverified. The CDR3 is 18 amino acids. Germline V CDR1 and CDR2: MNHEY, SVGEGT. This CDR3 is CASSYSNHLALNRDTQYF.

The CDR3 sequence: CSVISGSGTGELFF. The chain has TRBV29-1 and TRBJ2-2; the TCRdb D gene call, TRBD2, has no DNA to confirm it. Germline assignment: CDR1 SQVTM and CDR2 ANQGSEA. This CDR3 is 14 amino acids long.

This rearrangement joins TRBV2 to TRBJ2-7; TCRdb gives TRBD2 as the D gene, but with no DNA this cannot be confirmed. Germline V CDR1 and CDR2: SNHLY, FYNNEI. The CDR3 totals 16 residues. CDR3 protein: CASERSGERGEDEQYF.

V gene TRBV7-9 combines with J gene TRBJ1-1. This CDR3 comprises 12 residues. Germline CDR1 is SEHNR and CDR2 is FQNEAQ (reference sequence). CDR3 sequence: CASSSGPGGAFF. The whole variable domain, remainder taken from reference TRBV7-9 and TRBJ1-1, is DTGVSQNPRHKITKRGQNVTFRCDPISEHNRLYWYRQTLGQGPEFLTYFQNEAQLEKSRLLSDRFSAERPKGSFSTLEIQRTEQGDSAMYLCASSSGPGGAFFGQGTRLTVV.

The rearrangement uses TRBV29-1 and TRBJ2-4; with no DNA, the TCRdb D assignment of TRBD2 cannot be verified. CDR3 length: 18 residues. Germline V gene lookup returns CDR1 SQVTM and CDR2 ANQGSEA. Here the CDR3 reads CSVEDLRDYYSGKNIQYF.

This chain links TRBV19 with TRBJ2-1. Germline V gene lookup returns CDR1 LNHDA and CDR2 SQIVND (reference sequence). The CDR3 runs 12 residues. CDR3: CASRSGINEQSF.

V and J are TRBV28 and TRBJ2-7. Germline CDR1 MDHEN, CDR2 SYDVKM. The CDR3 has 14 residues. The CDR3 protein is CASSQLQGPYEQYF.

The rearrangement links TRBV29-1 to TRBJ2-1. CDR3 length: 11 residues. CDR1 is SQVTM and CDR2 is ANQGSEA in the germline V gene. CDR3 protein: CSVVGYNEQFF.